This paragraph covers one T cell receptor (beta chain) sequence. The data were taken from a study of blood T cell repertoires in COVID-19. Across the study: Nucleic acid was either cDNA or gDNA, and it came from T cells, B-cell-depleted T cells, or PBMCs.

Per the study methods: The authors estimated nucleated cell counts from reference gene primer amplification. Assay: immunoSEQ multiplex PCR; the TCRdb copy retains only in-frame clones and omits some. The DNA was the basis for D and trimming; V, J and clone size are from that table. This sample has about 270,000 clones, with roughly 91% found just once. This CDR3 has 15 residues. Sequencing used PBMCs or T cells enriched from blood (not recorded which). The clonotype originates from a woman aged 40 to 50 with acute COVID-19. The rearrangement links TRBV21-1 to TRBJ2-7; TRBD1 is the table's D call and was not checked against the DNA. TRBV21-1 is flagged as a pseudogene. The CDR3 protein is CASTEEGVGTYEQYF. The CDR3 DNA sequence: TGTGCCAGCACCGAAGAGGGGGTTGGAACCTACGAGCAGTACTTC.